These 29 T cell receptor delta chains were all obtained from the same sample, sequenced in a study of gammadelta T cells in human blood. TCRdb reprocessed the RT-PCR reads through CATT. The table records approximately 700 delta-chain clones, 50% to 75% of them present only once. Sequenced sample: non-Vgamma9Vdelta2 gamma-delta T cells from cord blood. These receptors all stem from a newborn.

Note on this clone: One base separates it from a far larger clone, so it is likely a read error. The V and J genes are TRAV38-2/DV8 and TRDJ1; maybe TRDD2 (5 bases). V was clipped by 0 bases and J by 0 bases, with 18 bases between them. The CDR3 sequence is 18 residues long. The germline CDR1 and CDR2 sequences are TSESDYY and QEAYKQQN. For the CDR3, the DNA is TGTGCTTATAGGAGCGTCTACCTGCCCTCTTCCCACACCGATAAACTCATCTTT. It yields the protein CAYRSVYLPSSHTDKLIF.

As for this clone: A single base is all that separates this from a far larger clone, so a read error is likely. The chain combines TRDV2 with TRDJ1, with 11 nucleotides matching TRDD3. This CDR3 spans 16 amino acids. V shed 1 base and J 3 bases; nucleotides not matched to a gene: 6. CDR1 is GEAIGNYY, CDR2 EKD, per germline. CDR3 DNA: TGTGCCTGTGACACTGGGGGATACGAGTACGCCGATAAACTCATCTTT. It codes for CACDTGGYEYADKLIF.

As to this clone: This probably arose from a read error, given a far larger clone one base away. This sample also contains other DNA sequences that code for the same CDR3. The genes are TRAV38-2/DV8 and TRDJ1, with a tentative D call TRDD2 (5 bases). The V gene lost 0 bases and the J gene lost 0 bases, with 21 bases spanning the gap. The germline V gene encodes CDR1 TSESDYY and CDR2 QEAYKQQN. The CDR3 is made up of 19 amino acids. The CDR3 is CAYRSVAPTPTEDTDKLIF. For the CDR3, the DNA is TGTGCTTATAGGAGCGTGGCCCCTACCCCTACCGAAGACACCGATAAACTCATCTTT.

Notes on this clone: This is likely an artifact of a read error, given a far larger clone one base away. The chain joins TRDV3 to TRDJ1, with TRDD3 matching 9 bases. Trimming at V came to 4 bases and at J to 4 bases, leaving 22 bases not matched to a gene. Germline lookup yields CDR1 TVYSNPD and CDR2 GDNSRS (reference sequence). This CDR3 is 18 amino acids long. CDR3 nucleotide sequence: TGTGCCTCCCTATCCTTGCCTGGGGGATCTGAGAGCAGCGATAAACTCATCTTT. Translating gives CASLSLPGGSESSDKLIF.

Comment on this clone: This probably arose from a read error, given a far larger clone one base away. The chain is built from TRDV2 and TRDJ1; 9 bases are shared with TRDD3. The length of the CDR3 is 19 residues. The V gene's germline CDR1 is GEAIGNYY and CDR2 EKD. For the CDR3, the DNA is TGTGCCTGTGACACGCTCCTACTACTGGGGGACGAGTACACCGATAAACCCATCTTT. Amino acid sequence: CACDTLLLLGDEYTDKPIF.

In regard to this clone: This probably arose from a read error, given a far larger clone one base away. This chain connects TRAV29/DV5 to TRDJ2, with 13 nucleotides matching TRDD3. Per germline, CDR1 NSMFDY and CDR2 ISSIKDK. CDR3 size: 19 residues. This CDR3 is CAASAYWGIRRALTTQLFF. CDR3 bases: TGTGCAGCAAGCGCGTACTGGGGGATACGTAGGGCTTTGACAACACAACTCTTCTTT.

Sample share makes this clone large (0.1 to 1%). The chain combines TRAV38-2/DV8 with TRDJ1, with D perhaps matching TRDD2 or TRDD3 (9 bases each). CDR1 is TSESDYY, CDR2 QEAYKQQN, per germline. With 2 bases removed from V and 2 bases from J, the gap between germline ends came to 43 bases. The length of the CDR3 is 25 residues. The CDR3 reads CAYRSSLPTPSGETYWGTLTDKLIF. The CDR3 bases are TGTGCTTATAGGAGTTCCCTTCCTACACCCTCCGGGGAAACCTACTGGGGGACACTTACCGATAAACTCATCTTT.

Worth noting for this clone: It differs at one base from a far larger clone, so likely a read error. Other DNA sequences in the same sample also yield this CDR3. The chain couples TRDV2 to TRDJ1, with 7 bases identical to TRDD3. The CDR3 consists of 16 residues. CDR1 is GEAIGNYY and CDR2 is EKD in the germline V gene. Trimming at V came to 1 base and at J to 0 bases, leaving 7 bases not matched to a gene. The CDR3 region is CACDTGGYEYTDKLIF. DNA for the CDR3: TGTGCCTGTGACACTGGTGGATACGAGTACACCGATAAACTCATCTTT.

On this clone itself: A far larger clone is a single base away, which makes a read error likely. The chain uses TRDV1 and TRDJ1, with TRDD3 matching over 7 bases. Germline assignment: CDR1 TSWWSYY and CDR2 QGS. CDR3 size: 19 residues. The V and J ends lost 4 bases and 0 bases, in that order; junction bases with no gene match: 17. CDR3: CALGAFPDTGDPDTDKLIF. In nucleotides, the CDR3 is TGTGCTCTTGGGGCGTTTCCCGATACTGGGGACCCGGACACCGATAAACTCATCTTT.

With respect to this clone: Being one base from a much bigger clone, this may be a read error. The chain employs TRDV1 and TRDJ3; 10 nucleotides line up with TRDD3. The CDR3 has 22 amino acids. Germline CDR1 reads TSWWSYY; CDR2 reads QGS. The CDR3 sequence: CALGELGPTGGSSSWDPRQMFF. DNA of the CDR3: TGTGCTCTTGGGGAACTAGGTCCTACTGGGGGATCGAGCTCCTGGGACCCCCGACAGATGTTTTTC.

This clone is termed large. The chain links TRDV1 to TRDJ1; 11 nucleotides match TRDD3. The ends lost 1 base at V and 0 bases at J; junction bases unmatched: 19. The length of the CDR3 is 22 residues. Germline lookup yields CDR1 TSWWSYY and CDR2 QGS. This CDR3 is CALGEPGWHYWGISYYTDKLIF. The DNA for the CDR3 is TGTGCTCTTGGGGAACCGGGATGGCATTACTGGGGGATATCCTACTACACCGATAAACTCATCTTT.

Regarding this clone: This likely traces to a read error, being one base from a far larger clone. Other DNA sequences in the same sample also yield this CDR3. The chain employs TRDV1 and TRDJ3; D might be TRDD3 (5 bases). The CDR3 has 20 amino acids. The V gene's germline CDR1 is TSWWSYY and CDR2 QGS. The CDR3 DNA is TGTGCTCTTGGGGCCCCCCCGCCTAAGGTCGGACCCTGGGACACCCGTCAGATGTTTTTC. It specifies CALGAPPPKVGPWDTRQMFF.

A note on this clone: A single base separates this from a much larger clone, so it may be a read error. This chain links TRDV1 with TRDJ1; TRDD3 agrees at 12 bases. V trimming: 7 bases; J trimming: 0 bases; junction bases outside the gene matches: 36. Germline assignment: CDR1 TSWWSYY and CDR2 QGS. CDR3 size: 26 residues. Here the CDR3 DNA reads TGTGCTCTTGAGGCCTTCCTACCCGATTTACTGGGGGATACCACGGCTCCGGACTCTAACACCGATAAACTCATCTTT. Translating gives CALEAFLPDLLGDTTAPDSNTDKLIF.

The chain recombines TRDV2 with TRDJ3, with 12 bases aligning to TRDD3. The CDR3 is 18 residues long. After removal of 2 bases from V and 2 bases from J, the junction contained 3 bases not matched to a gene. Germline CDR1 and CDR2: GEAIGNYY and EKD. DNA for the CDR3: TGTGCCTGTGACATACTGGGGGATACCCCCTGGGACACCCGACAGATGTTTTTC. Its translation: CACDILGDTPWDTRQMFF.

To note about this clone: A read error likely explains this, since a far larger clone differs by one base. This rearrangement joins TRAV29/DV5 to TRDJ2, with 12 bases matching TRDD3. The CDR3 spans 19 residues. Germline trimming cut 0 bases from V and 0 bases from J; bases unmatched to any gene: 9. Germline V gene lookup returns CDR1 NSMFDY and CDR2 ISSIKDK. CDR3 sequence (DNA): TGTGCAGCAAGCGCGTACTGGGGGATACATAGGGCTTTGACAGCACAACTCTTCTTT. It translates to CAASAYWGIHRALTAQLFF.

This clone is classed as large. The chain is built from TRDV2 and TRDJ3; 9 bases align to TRDD3. The junction had 0 bases not matched to a gene; V was cut back by 1 base and J by 0 bases. Germline CDR1 reads GEAIGNYY; CDR2 reads EKD. There are 17 residues in the CDR3. CDR3 in DNA: TGTGCCTGTGACACTGGGGGATACTCCTGGGACACCCGACAGATGTTTTTC. It encodes CACDTGGYSWDTRQMFF.

Note on this clone: A far larger clone is one nucleotide away, so this likely arose from a read error. This chain joins TRDV1 and TRDJ1; 9 bases line up with TRDD3. V trimming: 9 bases; J trimming: 0 bases; junction bases outside the gene matches: 26. This CDR3 region has 21 residues. CDR1 is TSWWSYY and CDR2 is QGS in the germline V gene. CDR3 in amino acids: CALHTFIPPSGGSQDTDKLIF. As DNA, the CDR3 is TGTGCTCTCCACACGTTTATTCCTCCCTCTGGGGGATCCCAAGACACCGATAAACTCATCTTT.

Notes on this clone: This likely stems from a read error, as it lies one base from a far larger clone. Different DNA sequences within this sample yield the same CDR3. The rearrangement uses TRDV1 and TRDJ1, with 9 nucleotides matching TRDD3. J was trimmed by 2 bases and V by 2 bases; bases with no gene match: 21. This CDR3 has 21 residues. CDR1 is TSWWSYY and CDR2 is QGS in the germline V gene. The CDR3 region has the DNA TGTGCTCTTGGGGAATACACCAGCCCGGAGCGGGGGATACAGTATACCGATAAACTCATCTTT. It specifies CALGEYTSPERGIQYTDKLIF.

On this clone itself: A read error likely explains this, since a far larger clone differs by one base. Other DNA sequences in the sample encode the same CDR3. This rearrangement joins TRDV3 to TRDJ2, with 10 bases matching TRDD3. CDR1 is TVYSNPD, CDR2 GDNSRS, per germline (reference sequence). There are 15 residues in the CDR3. V shed 2 bases and J 2 bases; nucleotides not matched to a gene: 5. Here the CDR3 DNA reads TGTGCCTTTCCCTGGGGGATAGCGTTGACAGCACAACTCTTCTTT. It specifies CAFPWGIALTAQLFF.

This clone ranks as large. Other DNA sequences within the sample encode an identical CDR3. J is TRDJ2 and V is TRDV1; 9 bases match TRDD3. The germline gives CDR1 TSWWSYY, CDR2 QGS. The CDR3 totals 19 residues. The V and J ends lost 0 bases and 0 bases, in that order; junction bases with no gene match: 8. CDR3 nucleotide sequence: TGTGCTCTTGGGGAACTAGGAGAATGGGGGATAACTTTGACAGCACAACTCTTCTTT. Its protein product is CALGELGEWGITLTAQLFF.

No V gene was called here, but the J gene is TRDJ3; the table's D call TRDD3 went unverified against the DNA. The CDR3 is 17 residues long. CDR3 DNA sequence: TGTGCCTCTGGTTTGGGGGATACGCCCTGGGACACCCGACAGATGTTTTTC. Translating it yields CASGLGDTPWDTRQMFF.

Concerning this clone itself: One base separates it from a far larger clone, so it is likely a read error. The sample contains more than one DNA sequence encoding this CDR3. The chain employs TRDV1 and TRDJ2; no clear D gene. Germline V gene lookup returns CDR1 TSWWSYY and CDR2 QGS. The CDR3 has 14 residues. The CDR3 region has the DNA TGTGCGCTTGGGCCAACTAAAGGGGCAGCACAACTCTTCTTT. This codes for CALGPTKGAAQLFF.

The assigned J gene is TRDJ2, but the V gene is uncalled; the table names TRDD3, a call not compared with the DNA. This CDR3 is 23 amino acids long. The CDR3 coding sequence is TGCAGTGGTATCAACGCAGAGTACATGGGGGATGCCTGTGGTAGTGCTTTGACAGCACAACTCTTCTTT. Amino acids: CSGINAEYMGDACGSALTAQLFF.

Only a few counts were recorded for this clone. Given a much more abundant clone one base away, this may be a read error. V gene TRDV1 combines with J gene TRDJ1; possible D gene TRDD3, 6 bases. Germline V CDR1 and CDR2: TSWWSYY, QGS. CDR3 length: 19 amino acids. V lost 4 bases and J lost 2, with 26 bases in between. The chain's CDR3 is CALGGTTAKGISGTDKLIF. The CDR3 nucleotides are TGTGCTCTTGGGGGAACCACCGCAAAGGGGATCAGCGGAACCGATAAACTCATCTTT.

For this clone: It is likely a read error: a sequence one base away is far more abundant. Other DNA sequences within the sample encode an identical CDR3. V and J are TRDV1 and TRDJ3, with unresolved D. Germline lookup yields CDR1 TSWWSYY and CDR2 QGS. This CDR3 region has 20 residues. Trimming took off 4 bases at V and 2 bases at J, with 21 bases between the two ends. The CDR3 region has the DNA TGTGCTCTTGGGGCCCCCCCACCTAAGGTCGGACCCTGGGACACCCGACAGATGTTTTTC. Translation: CALGAPPPKVGPWDTRQMFF.

By share of the sample, this clone is medium-sized. V is TRDV1 and J is TRDJ1; 9 positions agree with TRDD3. CDR1 TSWWSYY and CDR2 QGS come from the germline V gene. The CDR3 has 24 residues. V gave up 6 bases and J gave up 0 bases; unmatched junction bases: 32. The CDR3 DNA reads as TGTGCTCTTGGTCCCCGTCCTAGTCGGGCGTCCCGGACTGGGGGACGACCCTACACCGATAAACTCATCTTT. This gives the protein CALGPRPSRASRTGGRPYTDKLIF.

With regard to this clone: A read error is likely here: a far larger clone is one base away. The chain recombines TRAV38-2/DV8 with TRDJ1; D is undetermined. This CDR3 is 17 amino acids long. Germline V gene lookup returns CDR1 TSESDYY and CDR2 QEAYKQQN. Deletions cut 0 bases from V and 0 bases from J, with 15 bases between. CDR3 loop: CAYRSAFWRQNTDKLIF. The CDR3 DNA sequence: TGTGCTTATAGGAGCGCGTTCTGGAGACAAAACACCGATAAACTCATCTTT.

About this clone: This sequence is one base from a far larger clone and is likely a read error. V usage is TRDV3 and J usage is TRDJ2, with 12 bases matching TRDD3. CDR3 size: 14 residues. Germline CDR1 TVYSNPD, CDR2 GDNSRS (reference sequence). The CDR3: CASGGYALTTQLFF. The CDR3 nucleotides are TGTGCCTCTGGGGGATACGCTTTGACAACACAACTCTTCTTT.

In regard to this clone: The likely explanation is a read error, given a far larger clone one base away. V gene TRDV3 combines with J gene TRDJ1, with D perhaps TRDD2 (6 bases). This CDR3 is 17 amino acids long. Trimming took off 4 bases at V and 0 bases at J, with 24 bases between the two ends. The germline V gene encodes CDR1 TVYSNPD and CDR2 GDNSRS (reference sequence). This CDR3 reads CASPRCPTILDTDKLIF. CDR3 DNA sequence: TGTGCCTCCCCCCGGTGTCCTACTATACTGGACACCGATAAACTCATCTTT.